Below, one T cell receptor (beta chain) is given with its context. Its antigen is undetermined. The data are from a study of cytomegalovirus exposure and HLA in healthy donors. The overall study: A preliminary data release comprised tens of millions of unique TCRs obtained from HLA-typed donors.

Germline CDR1 and CDR2: SNHLY and FYNNEI. V was trimmed by 8 bases and J by 2 bases, leaving 13 bases between them. This CDR3 is built from 14 residues. It was with 60 Vbeta and 13 Jbeta primers that the PCR ran. Only in-frame clones appear in the TCRdb table, and some are missing; sequencing was by immunoSEQ multiplex PCR. The sample shows more than 80,000 clones, around four fifths of them seen only once. Study-level points and caveats: Earlier results showed most TCR beta V segments being productive about 90% or about 30% of the time.

Donors were nominally healthy when sampled, though unrecorded immune exposures were likely. Sequencing was done on a sample of PBMCs. The receptor was derived from a man between 50 and 59 years old in good health and CMV-seronegative. The genes are TRBV2 and TRBJ2-1; D is possibly TRBD1 (5 bases). In DNA, the CDR3 is TGTGCCAGCGGAGAGACAGCGACCTACAATGAGCAGTTCTTC. Translating it yields CASGETATYNEQFF.